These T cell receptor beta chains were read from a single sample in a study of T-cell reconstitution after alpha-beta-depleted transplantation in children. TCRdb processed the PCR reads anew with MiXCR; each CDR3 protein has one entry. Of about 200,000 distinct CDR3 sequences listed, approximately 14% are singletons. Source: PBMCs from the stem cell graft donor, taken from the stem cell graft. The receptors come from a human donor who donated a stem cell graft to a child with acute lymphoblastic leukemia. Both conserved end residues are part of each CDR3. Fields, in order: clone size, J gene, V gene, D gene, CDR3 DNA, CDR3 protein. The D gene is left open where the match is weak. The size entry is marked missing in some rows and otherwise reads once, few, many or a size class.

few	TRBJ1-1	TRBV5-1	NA	TGCGCCAGCAGCCTGGACCCAAGGGACACTGAAGCTTTCTTT	CASSLDPRDTEAFF
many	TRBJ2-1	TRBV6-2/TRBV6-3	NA	TGTGCCAGCAGTTTACTAGGTTACAATGAGCAGTTCTTC	CASSLLGYNEQFF
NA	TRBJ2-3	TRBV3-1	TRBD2	TGTGCCAGCAGCCGAGGACTAGCGGGAAAACTATATACGCAGTATTTT	CASSRGLAGKLYTQYF
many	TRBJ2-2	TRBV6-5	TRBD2	TGTGCCAGCACTAGCGGGGGATCCACCGGGGAGCTGTTTTTT	CASTSGGSTGELFF
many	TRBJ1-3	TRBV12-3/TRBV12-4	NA	TGTGCCAGCAGTCTGACCCTGCAAGGAAACACCATATATTTT	CASSLTLQGNTIYF
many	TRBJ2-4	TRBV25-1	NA	TGTGCCAGCAGTCCTACGTACGGGTCCAAAAACATTCAGTACTTC	CASSPTYGSKNIQYF
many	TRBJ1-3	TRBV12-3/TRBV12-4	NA	TGTGCCAGCAGTTTGTCCAGGGGAACTGGAAACACCATATATTTT	CASSLSRGTGNTIYF
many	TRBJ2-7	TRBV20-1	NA	TGCAGTGCTAGACGCCTAGAGGGTACCTACGAGCAGTACTTC	CSARRLEGTYEQYF
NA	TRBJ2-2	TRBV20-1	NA	TGCAGTGCTAGAGATAGCCAAATCACCGGGGAGCTGTTTTTT	CSARDSQITGELFF
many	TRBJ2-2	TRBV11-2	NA	TGTGCCAGCAGCTTATTTTACAGGAAGATTACCGGGGAGCTGTTTTTT	CASSLFYRKITGELFF
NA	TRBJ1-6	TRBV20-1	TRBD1	TGCAGTGCTCGGAATACCTTTCTAGACAGGGGCTATTCACCCCTCCACTTT	CSARNTFLDRGYSPLHF
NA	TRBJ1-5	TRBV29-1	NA	TGCAGCGTCGGCGCGGCGGGGGCTGGTCAGCCCCAGCATTTT	CSVGAAGAGQPQHF
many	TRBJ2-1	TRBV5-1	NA	TGCGCCAGCAGCTTGGCCATGGGGGAGGGGGACAATGAGCAGTTCTTC	CASSLAMGEGDNEQFF
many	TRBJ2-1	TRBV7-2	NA	TGTGCCAGCAGCTTAGTGGACGGCGCTTACAATGAGCAGTTCTTC	CASSLVDGAYNEQFF
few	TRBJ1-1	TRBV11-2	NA	TGTGCCAGCAGCTTAGCACAGGCTACTGAAGCTTTCTTT	CASSLAQATEAFF
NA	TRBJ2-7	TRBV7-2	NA	TGTGCCAGCAGTTTTAACGGAGGGCCCGGGCAGTACTTC	CASSFNGGPGQYF
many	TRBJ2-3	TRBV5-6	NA	TGTGCCAGCAGACACACTAGATCCCGAGATACGCAGTATTTT	CASRHTRSRDTQYF
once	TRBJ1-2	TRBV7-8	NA	TGTGCCAGCAGCCTCGACAGCGGTGGGATCTATGGCTACACCTTC	CASSLDSGGIYGYTF
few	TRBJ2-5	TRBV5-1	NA	TGCGCCAGGGAAAATGGCGGAGGCGGGACGCAAGAGACCCAGTACTTC	CARENGGGGTQETQYF
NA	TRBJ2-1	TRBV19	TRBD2	TGTGCCAGTAGCCGACCCGGACTAGCGGCCTCCTACAATGAGCAGTTCTTC	CASSRPGLAASYNEQFF
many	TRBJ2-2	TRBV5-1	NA	TGCGCCAGCAGCTCCTTTAGCCCCGGGGAGCTGTTTTTT	CASSSFSPGELFF
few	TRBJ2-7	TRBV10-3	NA	TGTGCCATCAGTGATATGTCGGAGCAGTACTTC	CAISDMSEQYF
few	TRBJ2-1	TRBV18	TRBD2	TGTGCCAGCTCACCGGCTAGCGGGCCCCTATACAATGAGCAGTTCTTC	CASSPASGPLYNEQFF
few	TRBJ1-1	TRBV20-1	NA	TGCAGTGGCCAAGAAAACACTGAAGCTTTCTTT	CSGQENTEAFF
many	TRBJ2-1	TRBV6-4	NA	TGTGCCAGCAGTGACTCGTCATTAGCGGCCTCCTACAATGAGCAGTTCTTC	CASSDSSLAASYNEQFF
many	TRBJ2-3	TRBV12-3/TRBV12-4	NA	TGTGCCAGCAGTTTTGAGAGCGGTCCAAATACGCAGTATTTT	CASSFESGPNTQYF
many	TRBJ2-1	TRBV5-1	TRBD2	TGCGCCAGCAGCTTGATTATTAGCGGAATCTCCGGGGGGTATGAGCAGTTCTTC	CASSLIISGISGGYEQFF
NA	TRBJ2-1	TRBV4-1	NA	TGCGCCAGCAGCCAAGGGCTCGGGCGTATGTGGTTCTTC	CASSQGLGRMWFF
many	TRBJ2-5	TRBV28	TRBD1	TGTGCCACCGAGGGACAGACAATTCAAGAGACCCAGTACTTC	CATEGQTIQETQYF
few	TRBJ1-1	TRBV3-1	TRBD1	TGTGCCAGCAGCCAACGGGACAGACTGAGGGCTGAAGCTTTCTTT	CASSQRDRLRAEAFF
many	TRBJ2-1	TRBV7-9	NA	TGTGCCAGCAGCTTAGCGGGTAGCAATGAGCAGTTCTTC	CASSLAGSNEQFF
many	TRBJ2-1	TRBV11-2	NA	TGTGCCAGCAGCTTAGGGGCTCTCTCCCCGGGCAATGAGCAGTTCTTC	CASSLGALSPGNEQFF
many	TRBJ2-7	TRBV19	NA	TGTGCCAGTAGTACGGACAACTCCTACGAGCAGTACTTC	CASSTDNSYEQYF
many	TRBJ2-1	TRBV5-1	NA	TGCGCCAGCAGCTTGGTAGCAGCGCCATCCCGGGAGCAGTTCTTC	CASSLVAAPSREQFF
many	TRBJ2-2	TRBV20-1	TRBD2	TGCAGTGCTAGACGGACTAGCGGGAGATGGTCGAACACCGGGGAGCTGTTTTTT	CSARRTSGRWSNTGELFF
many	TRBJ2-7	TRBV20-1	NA	TGCAGTGCTAGAGATGGGCGGGACGTCGCGTTAGGGCAGTACTTC	CSARDGRDVALGQYF
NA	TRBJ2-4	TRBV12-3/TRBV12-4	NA	TGTGCCAGCAGTTTAGATGAGGGCGCCATTCAGTACTTC	CASSLDEGAIQYF
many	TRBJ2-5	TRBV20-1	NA	TGCAGTGCTAGGTGGCAGGGGAAGACCCAGTACTTC	CSARWQGKTQYF
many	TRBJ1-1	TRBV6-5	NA	TGTGCCAGCAATCGTGGCACTGAAGCTTTCTTT	CASNRGTEAFF
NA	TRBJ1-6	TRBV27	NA	TGTGCCAGCAGTCTACTTTGGGAGGGCTATAATTCACCCCTCCACTTT	CASSLLWEGYNSPLHF
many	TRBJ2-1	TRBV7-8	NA	TGTGCCAGCAGCTTAGGGGTTGACAATGAGCAGTTCTTC	CASSLGVDNEQFF
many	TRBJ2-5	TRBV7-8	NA	TGTGCCAGCAGCTTAGGTCTAGTTCGAGAGACCCAGTACTTC	CASSLGLVRETQYF